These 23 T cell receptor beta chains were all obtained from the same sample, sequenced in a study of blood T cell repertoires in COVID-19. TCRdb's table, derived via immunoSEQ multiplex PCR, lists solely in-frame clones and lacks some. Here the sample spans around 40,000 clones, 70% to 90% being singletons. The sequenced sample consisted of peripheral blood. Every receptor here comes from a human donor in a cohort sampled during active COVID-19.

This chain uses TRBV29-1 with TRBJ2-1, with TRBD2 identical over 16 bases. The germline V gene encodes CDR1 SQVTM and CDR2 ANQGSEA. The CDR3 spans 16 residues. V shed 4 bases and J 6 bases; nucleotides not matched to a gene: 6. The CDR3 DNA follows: TGCAGCGTTGGTGGGACTAGCGGGGGGGCCGTCAATGAGCAGTTCTTC. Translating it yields CSVGGTSGGAVNEQFF.

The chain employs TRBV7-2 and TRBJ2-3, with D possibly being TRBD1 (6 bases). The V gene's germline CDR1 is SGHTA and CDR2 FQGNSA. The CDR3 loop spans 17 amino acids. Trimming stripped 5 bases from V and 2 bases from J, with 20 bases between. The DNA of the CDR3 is TGTGCCAGCAGCCTCAGAGCCGGGGACACTGCCACAGATACGCAGTATTTT. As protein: CASSLRAGDTATDTQYF.

CDR3 in DNA: TGTGCCAGCAGCTTATTGGACAGGGGTCAAGGGGAGCTGTTTTTT. It codes for CASSLLDRGQGELFF. V gene TRBV7-6 combines with J gene TRBJ2-2; 9 bases are shared with TRBD1. Germline-derived CDR1 and CDR2 are SGHVS and FNYEAQ. The CDR3 loop spans 15 amino acids. The V gene end was trimmed by 2 bases and the J gene end by 8 bases; junction bases not matched to a gene: 6. Drawing the rest from reference TRBV7-6 and TRBJ2-2, the complete variable domain is GAGVSQSPRYKVTKRGQDVALRCDPISGHVSLYWYRQALGQGPEFLTYFNYEAQQDKSGLPNDRFSAERPEGSISTLTIQRTEQRDSAMYRCASSLLDRGQGELFFGEGSRLTVL.

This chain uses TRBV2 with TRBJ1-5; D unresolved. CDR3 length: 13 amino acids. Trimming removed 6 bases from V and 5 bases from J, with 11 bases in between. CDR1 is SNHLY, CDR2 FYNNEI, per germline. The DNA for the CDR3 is TGTGCCAGCAGGAACAGTCTGGATCAGCCCCAGCATTTT. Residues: CASRNSLDQPQHF.

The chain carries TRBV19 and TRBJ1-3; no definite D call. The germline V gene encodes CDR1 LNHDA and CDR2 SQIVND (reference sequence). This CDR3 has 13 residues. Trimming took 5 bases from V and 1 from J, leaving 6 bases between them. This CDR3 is CASSGQSGNTIYF. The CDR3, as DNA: TGTGCCAGTAGTGGGCAATCTGGAAACACCATATATTTT.

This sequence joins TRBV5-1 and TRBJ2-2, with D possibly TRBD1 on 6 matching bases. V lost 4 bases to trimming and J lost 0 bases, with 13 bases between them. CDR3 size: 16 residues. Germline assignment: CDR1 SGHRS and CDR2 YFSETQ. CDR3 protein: CASSLRTVANTGELFF. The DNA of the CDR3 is TGCGCCAGCAGCCTCAGGACAGTAGCGAACACCGGGGAGCTGTTTTTT.

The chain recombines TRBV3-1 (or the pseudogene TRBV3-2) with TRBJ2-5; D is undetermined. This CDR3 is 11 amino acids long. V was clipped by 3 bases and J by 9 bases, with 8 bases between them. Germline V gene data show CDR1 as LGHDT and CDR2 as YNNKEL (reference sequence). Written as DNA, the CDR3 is TGTGCCAGCAGCCAGCTAGTGGCCCAGTACTTC. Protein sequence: CASSQLVAQYF.

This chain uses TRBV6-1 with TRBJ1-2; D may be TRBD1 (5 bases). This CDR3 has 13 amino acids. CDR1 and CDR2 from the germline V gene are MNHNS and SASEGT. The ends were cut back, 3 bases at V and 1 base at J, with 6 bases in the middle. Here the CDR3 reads CASSDDSNYGYTF. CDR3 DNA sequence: TGTGCCAGCAGTGACGACAGTAACTATGGCTACACCTTC.

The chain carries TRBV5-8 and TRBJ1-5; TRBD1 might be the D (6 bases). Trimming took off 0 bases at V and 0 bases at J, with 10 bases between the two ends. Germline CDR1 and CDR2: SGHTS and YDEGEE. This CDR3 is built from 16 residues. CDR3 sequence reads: CASSLGDTYSNQPQHF. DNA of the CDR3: TGTGCCAGCAGCTTGGGGGACACATATAGCAATCAGCCCCAGCATTTT.

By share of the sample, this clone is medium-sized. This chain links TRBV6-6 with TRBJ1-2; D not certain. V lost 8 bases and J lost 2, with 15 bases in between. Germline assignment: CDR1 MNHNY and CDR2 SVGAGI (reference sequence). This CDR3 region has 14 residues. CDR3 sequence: CASRTPRWNYGYTF. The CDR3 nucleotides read TGTGCCAGCCGAACCCCGCGCTGGAACTATGGCTACACCTTC.

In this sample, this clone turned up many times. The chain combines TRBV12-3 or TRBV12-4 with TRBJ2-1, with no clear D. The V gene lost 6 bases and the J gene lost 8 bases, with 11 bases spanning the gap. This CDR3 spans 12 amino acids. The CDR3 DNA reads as TGTGCCAGCAGGACGACTCTCTATGAGCAGTTCTTC. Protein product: CASRTTLYEQFF.

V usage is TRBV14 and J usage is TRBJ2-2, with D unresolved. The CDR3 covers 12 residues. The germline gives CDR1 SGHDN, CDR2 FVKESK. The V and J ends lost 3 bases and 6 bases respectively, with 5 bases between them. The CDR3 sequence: CASSQGAGELFF. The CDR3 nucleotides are TGTGCCAGCAGCCAGGGCGCCGGGGAGCTGTTTTTT. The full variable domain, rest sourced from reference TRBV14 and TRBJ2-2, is EAGVTQFPSHSVIEKGQTVTLRCDPISGHDNLYWYRRVMGKEIKFLLHFVKESKQDESGMPNNRFLAERTGGTYSTLKVQPAELEDSGVYFCASSQGAGELFFGEGSRLTVL.

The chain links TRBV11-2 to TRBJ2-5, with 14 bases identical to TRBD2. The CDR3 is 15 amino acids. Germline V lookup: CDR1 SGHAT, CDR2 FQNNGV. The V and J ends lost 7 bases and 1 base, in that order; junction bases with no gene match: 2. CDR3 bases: TGTGCCAGCAAGGGGACTAGCGGGGGCCAAGAGACCCAGTACTTC. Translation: CASKGTSGGQETQYF.

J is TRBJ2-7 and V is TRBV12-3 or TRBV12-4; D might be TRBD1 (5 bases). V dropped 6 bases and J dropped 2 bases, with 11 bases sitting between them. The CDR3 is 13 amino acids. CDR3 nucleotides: TGTGCCAGCAGACCTACAGGAACCTACGAGCAGTACTTC. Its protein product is CASRPTGTYEQYF.

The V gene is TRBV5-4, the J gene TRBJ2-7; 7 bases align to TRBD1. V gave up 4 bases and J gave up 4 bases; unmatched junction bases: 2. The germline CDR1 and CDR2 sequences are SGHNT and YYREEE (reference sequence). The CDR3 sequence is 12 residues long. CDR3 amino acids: CASSRQGYEQYF. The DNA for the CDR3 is TGTGCCAGCAGCCGACAGGGTTACGAGCAGTACTTC.

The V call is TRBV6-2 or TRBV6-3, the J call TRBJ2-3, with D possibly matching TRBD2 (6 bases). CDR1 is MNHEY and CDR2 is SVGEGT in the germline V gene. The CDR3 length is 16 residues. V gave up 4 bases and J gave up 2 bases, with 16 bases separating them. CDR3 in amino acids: CASSSDGTPNTDTQYF. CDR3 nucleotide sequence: TGTGCCAGCAGTTCAGACGGGACTCCGAACACAGATACGCAGTATTTT.

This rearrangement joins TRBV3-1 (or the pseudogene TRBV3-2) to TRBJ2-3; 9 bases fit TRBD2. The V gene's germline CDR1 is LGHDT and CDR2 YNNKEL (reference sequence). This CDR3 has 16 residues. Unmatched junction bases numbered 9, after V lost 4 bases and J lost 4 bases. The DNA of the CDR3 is TGTGCCAGCAGCCGGTCGGAGGTAGCGGGGGCAGATACGCAGTATTTT. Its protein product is CASSRSEVAGADTQYF.

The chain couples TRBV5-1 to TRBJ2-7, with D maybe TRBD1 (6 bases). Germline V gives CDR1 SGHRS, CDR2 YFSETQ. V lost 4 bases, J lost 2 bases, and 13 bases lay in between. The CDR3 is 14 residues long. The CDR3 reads CASSVTGSTYEQYF. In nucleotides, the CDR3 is TGCGCCAGCAGCGTGACAGGATCAACCTACGAGCAGTACTTC.

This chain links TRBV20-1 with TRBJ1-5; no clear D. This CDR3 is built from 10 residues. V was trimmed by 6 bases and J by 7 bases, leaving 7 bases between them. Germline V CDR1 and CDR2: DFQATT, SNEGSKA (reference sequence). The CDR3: CSAPQQPQHF. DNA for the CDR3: TGCAGTGCCCCACAGCAGCCCCAGCATTTT.

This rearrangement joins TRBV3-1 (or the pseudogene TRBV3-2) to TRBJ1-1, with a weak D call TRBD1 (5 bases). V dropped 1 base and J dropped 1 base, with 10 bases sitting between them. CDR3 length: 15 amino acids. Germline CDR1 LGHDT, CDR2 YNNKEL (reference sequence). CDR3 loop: CASSQGGSPNTEAFF. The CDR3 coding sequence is TGTGCCAGCAGCCAAGGGGGCTCGCCGAACACTGAAGCTTTCTTT.

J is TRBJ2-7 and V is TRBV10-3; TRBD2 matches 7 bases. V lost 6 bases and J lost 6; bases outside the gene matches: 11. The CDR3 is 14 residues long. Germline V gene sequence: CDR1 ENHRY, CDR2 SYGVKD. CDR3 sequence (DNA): TGTGCCATCAGGGCCCTGGGACTATCAGGCGAGCAGTACTTC. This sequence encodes CAIRALGLSGEQYF.

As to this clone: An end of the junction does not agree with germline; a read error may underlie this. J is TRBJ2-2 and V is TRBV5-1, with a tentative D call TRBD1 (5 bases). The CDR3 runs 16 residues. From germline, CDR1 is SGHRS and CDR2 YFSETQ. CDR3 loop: CASTLTTVVDTGELFF. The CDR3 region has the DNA TGCGCCAGCACCTTGACGACAGTGGTGGACACCGGGGAGCTGTTTTTT.

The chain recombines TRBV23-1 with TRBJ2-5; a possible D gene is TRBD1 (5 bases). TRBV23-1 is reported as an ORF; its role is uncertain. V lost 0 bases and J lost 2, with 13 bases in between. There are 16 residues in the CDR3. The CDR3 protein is CASSQSYAGCQETQYF. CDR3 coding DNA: TGCGCCAGCAGTCAATCCTACGCAGGGTGTCAAGAGACCCAGTACTTC.